Below are 14 T cell receptor beta chains sequenced from a single sample in a study of T cell responses to AZD1222 COVID-19 vaccine (dated by TCRdb to the early 2020s). Taken with the paper, the label for time point translates to: about 28 days (+/-7) after the second vaccine dose. The method was the immunoSEQ multiplex PCR assay. The table was pulled from immuneACCESS by TCRdb, which kept in-frame rearrangements only. Such tables lose some clones; where checked, under half of the loss comes from unresolved V genes, and the rest has no known cause. Across this sample there are about 100,000 clones, with about 85% seen only once. The ten largest clonotypes hold around 5% of the sample. The sample in question was peripheral blood, obtained 28 days after the second AZD1222 dose. These receptors were taken from an adult who received the AZD1222 COVID-19 vaccine.

The chain links TRBV6-2 or TRBV6-3 to TRBJ1-6; D is perhaps TRBD1 (6 bases). CDR1 and CDR2 from the germline V gene are MNHEY and SVGEGT. V dropped 4 bases and J dropped 0 bases, with 10 bases sitting between them. The CDR3 runs to 16 residues. The CDR3 sequence: CASSLHRVSYNSPLHF. CDR3 nucleotides: TGTGCCAGCAGTTTACACAGGGTCTCCTATAATTCACCCCTCCACTTT.

V usage is TRBV6-1 and J usage is TRBJ1-2; TRBD1 is a possible D gene (5 bases). The V end lost 0 bases, the J end lost 5 bases, and 7 bases lay between the germline ends. The CDR3 is made up of 13 amino acids. Germline V gives CDR1 MNHNS, CDR2 SASEGT. CDR3 residues: CASSEAWGYGYTF. For the CDR3, the DNA is TGTGCCAGCAGTGAAGCGTGGGGGTATGGCTACACCTTC.

The chain uses TRBV6-4 and TRBJ2-7, with unresolved D. Germline CDR1 and CDR2: MRHNA and SNTAGT. V lost 6 bases and J 2 bases, leaving 14 bases between the germline ends. CDR3 size: 14 residues. The CDR3 here is CASSPFGGPYEQYF. The CDR3 DNA reads as TGTGCCAGCAGCCCCTTTGGCGGACCCTACGAGCAGTACTTC.

The chain links TRBV3-1 (or the pseudogene TRBV3-2) to TRBJ1-2; possibly TRBD1 for D (5 bases). Trimming stripped 1 base from V and 4 bases from J, with 13 bases between. This CDR3 has 15 residues. The V gene's germline CDR1 is LGHDT and CDR2 YNNKEL (reference sequence). This CDR3 is CASSQGPGNPYGYTF. The CDR3 nucleotides read TGTGCCAGCAGCCAAGGTCCAGGGAACCCCTATGGCTACACCTTC.

J is TRBJ2-7 and V is TRBV11-2; 9 positions match TRBD1. V lost 3 bases to trimming and J lost 4 bases; unmatched junction nucleotides: 10. The CDR3 consists of 16 residues. Germline loops: CDR1 SGHAT, CDR2 FQNNGV. The CDR3 DNA reads TGTGCCAGCAGCTTCGGGACAGGGAGTTTAGGATACGAGCAGTACTTC. Its protein is CASSFGTGSLGYEQYF.

J is TRBJ2-3 and V is TRBV5-5; no firm D call. Germline-derived CDR1 and CDR2 are SGHKS and YYEKEE (reference sequence). Trimming removed 2 bases at V and 3 bases at J, with 10 bases between. This CDR3 contains 14 residues. CDR3 DNA: TGTGCCAGCAGCTTAATCCCTGGGACAGATACGCAGTATTTT. Translation: CASSLIPGTDTQYF. The complete variable domain, with remaining parts taken from reference TRBV5-5 and TRBJ2-3, reads DAGVTQSPTHLIKTRGQQVTLRCSPISGHKSVSWYQQVLGQGPQFIFQYYEKEERGRGNFPDRFSARQFPNYSSELNVNALLLGDSALYLCASSLIPGTDTQYFGPGTRLTVL.

The CDR3: CASSMGPGPGLVQRQETQYF. CDR3 nucleotides: TGTGCCAGTAGTATGGGTCCGGGTCCCGGACTAGTTCAGCGCCAAGAGACCCAGTACTTC. V gene TRBV19 combines with J gene TRBJ2-5, with 7 bases that match TRBD2. The CDR3 has 20 residues. Losses at the gene ends were 3 bases for V and 1 base for J; bases not matched to a gene: 20. The germline CDR1 and CDR2 sequences are LNHDA and SQIVND (reference sequence).

The rearrangement links TRBV7-9 to TRBJ2-4; the match to TRBD2 covers 7 bases. This CDR3 has 17 amino acids. CDR1 is SEHNR, CDR2 FQNEAQ, per germline (reference sequence). The junction had 13 bases not matched to a gene; V was cut back by 5 bases and J by 3 bases. The CDR3 is CASSTRVEGRDKNIQYF. CDR3 sequence (DNA): TGTGCCAGCAGCACCCGAGTTGAAGGGAGGGACAAAAACATTCAGTACTTC.

This chain links TRBV6-5 with TRBJ2-3; tentatively, D is TRBD2 (5 bases). Per germline, CDR1 MNHEY and CDR2 SVGAGI. CDR3 length: 13 amino acids. Trimming shortened V by 1 base and J by 4 bases, and 6 bases separated the two germline ends. The CDR3 nucleotides read TGTGCCAGCAGTTACTATAGCGCAGATACGCAGTATTTT. The encoded protein is CASSYYSADTQYF.

This chain joins TRBV7-2 and TRBJ1-5; possible D gene TRBD1, 6 bases. V dropped 5 bases and J dropped 5 bases, with 16 bases sitting between them. The germline CDR1 and CDR2 sequences are SGHTA and FQGNSA. The CDR3 consists of 15 residues. The DNA of the CDR3 is TGTGCCAGCAGCGCGGCACAGGGTGGGCATCAGCCCCAGCATTTT. It yields the protein CASSAAQGGHQPQHF.

The V call is TRBV4-3, the J call TRBJ2-7; a weak D match, TRBD1 (6 bases). The length of the CDR3 is 16 residues. V was pared by 0 bases and J by 0 bases, with 12 bases between. The V gene's germline CDR1 is LGHNA and CDR2 YSLEER. Here the CDR3 reads CASSQDWQGTSYEQYF. The CDR3 nucleotides read TGCGCCAGCAGCCAAGATTGGCAGGGGACCTCCTACGAGCAGTACTTC.

The chain links TRBV25-1 to TRBJ1-4; 9 nucleotides align to TRBD1. This CDR3 has 15 amino acids. Trimming cost V 4 bases and J 8 bases; bases outside gene matches: 8. The V gene's germline CDR1 is MGHDK and CDR2 SYGVNS. CDR3 amino acids: CASSGFTGGREKLFF. The CDR3 region has the DNA TGTGCCAGCAGTGGCTTTACAGGGGGCCGGGAAAAACTGTTTTTT.

The chain joins TRBV6-5 to TRBJ2-2, with D perhaps TRBD1 or TRBD2 (5 bases each). This CDR3 region has 13 residues. Per the germline V gene, CDR1 is MNHEY and CDR2 is SVGAGI. Trimming took off 2 bases at V and 4 bases at J, with 5 bases between the two ends. The CDR3 sequence is CASSYGTTGELFF. In nucleotides, the CDR3 is TGTGCCAGCAGTTACGGGACCACCGGGGAGCTGTTTTTT.

The chain uses TRBV5-1 and TRBJ2-2; D might be TRBD1 or TRBD2, each matching 5 bases. The CDR3 sequence is 15 residues long. The V and J ends lost 4 bases and 7 bases respectively, with 17 bases between them. Germline lookup yields CDR1 SGHRS and CDR2 YFSETQ. CDR3 region: CASSLREGRDGELFF. The CDR3 DNA sequence: TGCGCCAGCAGCCTACGAGAGGGACGGGACGGGGAGCTGTTTTTT.